The rows below give T cell receptor beta chains drawn from one sample of a study of a mutant IDH1 vaccine in newly diagnosed glioma. Antigens for these TCRs are unknown. Sequencing used immunoSEQ multiplex PCR; TCRdb keeps in-frame clones, though not all of them. The sample shows approximately 45,000 clones, less than 95% of them seen only once. The sequencing used PBMCs, collected from a glioma patient whose treatment included an IDH1 peptide vaccine. Source of these receptors: a man between 50 and 59 years old with glioma. CDR3s include the opening cysteine and the closing phenylalanine or tryptophan. A D gene is named only where the DNA matches it firmly. Part of the rows lack a size; the others show once, few, many or a class for expanded clones.

TRBJ2-5 - - 13 TRBV30 CAWSVRVRETQYF TGTGCCTGGAGTGTACGGGTTAGAGAGACCCAGTACTTC
TRBJ2-1 - TRBD2 16 TRBV7-3 CASSLISSGGAGEQFF TGTGCCAGCAGCTTAATTTCCAGCGGGGGGGCAGGTGAGCAGTTCTTC
TRBJ2-1 - - 15 TRBV5-6 CASSPGTWRTHEQFF TGTGCCAGCAGCCCTGGGACTTGGAGGACCCATGAGCAGTTCTTC
TRBJ1-4 - TRBD1 15 TRBV7-9 CASREKGAQDEKLFF TGTGCCAGCAGAGAGAAGGGGGCTCAGGATGAAAAACTGTTTTTT
TRBJ1-3 once - 16 TRBV10-2 CASSGTDEPYGNTIYF TGCGCCAGCAGTGGAACGGACGAACCTTATGGAAACACCATATATTTT
TRBJ2-1 medium-sized - 18 TRBV7-9 CASSSPVGTAGGYNEQFF TGTGCCAGCAGCTCGCCGGTTGGGACGGCAGGCGGGTACAATGAGCAGTTCTTC
TRBJ1-5 - TRBD1 15 TRBV6-1 CASSGKTGGSQPQHF TGTGCCAGCAGTGGTAAGACAGGGGGCAGTCAGCCCCAGCATTTT
TRBJ2-7 - TRBD2 14 TRBV5-6 CASSWTSGDYEQYF TGTGCCAGCAGCTGGACTAGCGGGGACTACGAGCAGTACTTC
TRBJ2-3 once - 13 TRBV29-1 CSVATLVTDTQYF TGCAGCGTCGCGACACTAGTAACAGATACGCAGTATTTT
TRBJ1-3 - - 14 TRBV4-2 CASSTSSSGNTIYF TGTGCCAGCAGCACGTCGAGCTCTGGAAACACCATATATTTT
TRBJ1-6 - - 13 TRBV11-3 CASSLRGNSPLHF TGTGCCAGCAGCTTACGGGGAAATTCACCCCTCCACTTT
TRBJ1-2 - - 14 TRBV28 CASSSGRGDYGYTF TGTGCCAGCAGTTCGGGCAGAGGGGATTATGGCTACACCTTC
TRBJ1-5 - TRBD1 16 TRBV19 CASSIARQGSNQPQHF TGTGCCAGTAGTATAGCCAGACAGGGTAGCAATCAGCCCCAGCATTTT
TRBJ1-4 - - 15 TRBV19 CASSMSTTTNEKLFF TGTGCCAGTAGTATGTCGACAACAACTAATGAAAAACTGTTTTTT
TRBJ2-7 - - 15 TRBV28 CASSLLPGSPYEQYF TGTGCCAGCAGTTTACTCCCAGGGTCTCCCTACGAGCAGTACTTC
TRBJ2-3 - - 14 TRBV5-1 CASSSGLPTDTQYF TGCGCCAGCAGCTCGGGACTCCCCACAGATACGCAGTATTTT
TRBJ1-1 - - 13 TRBV28 CASSSGVDAEAFF TGTGCCAGCAGTTCGGGGGTCGACGCTGAAGCTTTCTTT
TRBJ1-2 - - 21 TRBV18 CASSRQTHSALLSGASYGYTF TGTGCCAGCTCACGACAGACCCACTCAGCCCTCCTCTCAGGGGCTAGCTATGGCTACACCTTC
TRBJ2-1 - - 13 TRBV7-2 CASSPGASGEQFF TGTGCCAGCAGCCCTGGCGCTTCTGGTGAGCAGTTCTTC